Sequencing of this T cell receptor (beta chain) was carried out in a study of shared clonotypes between healthy human individuals. Findings and caveats of the study: Clonotypes which were not shared had lower generation probabilities than clonotypes that all four donors shared.

With respect to this clone: The antigen is not known. Within the sample, other DNA sequences also encode this same CDR3.

The CDR3 totals 13 residues. The germline CDR1 and CDR2 sequences are MDHEN and SYDVKM. V was cut by 8 bases and J by 4 bases, with 12 bases left in between. Naive CD8 cells, CD45RO-negative and positively selected for CCR7, excluded terminally differentiated effector memory CD45RA+ cells. Only in-frame clones appear in the TCRdb table, and some are missing; sequencing was by immunoSEQ multiplex PCR. This table holds over 2,000,000 clones, around 93% found once. Specimen: naive CD8+ T cells from PBMCs. The TCR comes from a man between 18 and 29 years old in good health. Some clones in this sample may be carry-over from other donors' samples. The chain links TRBV28 to TRBJ1-5; tentative D call: TRBD1 (5 bases). The CDR3 DNA follows: TGTGCCAGCGGGCTGCGGGGGAATCAGCCCCAGCATTTT. Translating it yields CASGLRGNQPQHF.